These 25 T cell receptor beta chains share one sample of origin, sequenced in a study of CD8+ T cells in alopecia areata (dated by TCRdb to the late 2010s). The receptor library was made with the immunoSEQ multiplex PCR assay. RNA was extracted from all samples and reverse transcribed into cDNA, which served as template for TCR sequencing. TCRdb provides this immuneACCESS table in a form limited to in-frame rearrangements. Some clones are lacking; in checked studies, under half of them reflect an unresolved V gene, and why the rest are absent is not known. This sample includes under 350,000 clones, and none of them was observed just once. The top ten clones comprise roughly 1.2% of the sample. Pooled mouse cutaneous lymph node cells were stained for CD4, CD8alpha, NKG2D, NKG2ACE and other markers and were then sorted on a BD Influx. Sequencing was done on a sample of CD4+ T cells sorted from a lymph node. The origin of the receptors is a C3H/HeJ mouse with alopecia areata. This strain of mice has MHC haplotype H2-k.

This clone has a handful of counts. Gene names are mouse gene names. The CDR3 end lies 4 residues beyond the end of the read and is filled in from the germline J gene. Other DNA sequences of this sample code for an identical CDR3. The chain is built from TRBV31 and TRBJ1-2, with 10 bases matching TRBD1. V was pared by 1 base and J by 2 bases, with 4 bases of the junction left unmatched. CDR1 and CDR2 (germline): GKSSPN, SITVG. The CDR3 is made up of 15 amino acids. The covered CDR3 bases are TGTGCCTGGAGTCCCCCGGGACAGGGGAACTCC. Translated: CAWSPPGQGNS. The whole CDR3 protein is CAWSPPGQGNSDYTF.

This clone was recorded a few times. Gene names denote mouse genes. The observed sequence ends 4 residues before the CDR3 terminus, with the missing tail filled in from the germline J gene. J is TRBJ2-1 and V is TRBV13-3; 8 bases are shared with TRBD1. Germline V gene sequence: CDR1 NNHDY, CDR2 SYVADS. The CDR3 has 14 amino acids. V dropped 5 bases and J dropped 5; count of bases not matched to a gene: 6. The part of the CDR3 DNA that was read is TGTGCCAGCAGCAGACAGGGGTGCGATGCT. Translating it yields CASSRQGCDA. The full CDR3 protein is CASSRQGCDAEQFF.

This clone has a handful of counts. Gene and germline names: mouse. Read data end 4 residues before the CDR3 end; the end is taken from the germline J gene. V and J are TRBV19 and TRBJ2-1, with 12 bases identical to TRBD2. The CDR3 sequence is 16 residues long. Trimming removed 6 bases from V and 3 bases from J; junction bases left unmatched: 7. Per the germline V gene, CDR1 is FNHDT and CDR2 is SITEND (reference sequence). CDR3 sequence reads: CASTRGLGGGYAEQFF. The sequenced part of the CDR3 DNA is TGTGCCAGCACCCGGGGACTGGGGGGCGGCTATGCT.

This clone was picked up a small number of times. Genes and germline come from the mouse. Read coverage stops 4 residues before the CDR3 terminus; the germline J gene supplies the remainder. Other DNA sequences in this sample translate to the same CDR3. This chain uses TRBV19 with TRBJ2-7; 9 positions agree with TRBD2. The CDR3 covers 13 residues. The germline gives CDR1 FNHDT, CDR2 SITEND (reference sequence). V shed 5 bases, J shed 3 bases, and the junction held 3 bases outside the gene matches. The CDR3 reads CASRPTGGYEQYF. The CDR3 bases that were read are TGTGCCAGCAGGCCGACTGGGGGCTAT.

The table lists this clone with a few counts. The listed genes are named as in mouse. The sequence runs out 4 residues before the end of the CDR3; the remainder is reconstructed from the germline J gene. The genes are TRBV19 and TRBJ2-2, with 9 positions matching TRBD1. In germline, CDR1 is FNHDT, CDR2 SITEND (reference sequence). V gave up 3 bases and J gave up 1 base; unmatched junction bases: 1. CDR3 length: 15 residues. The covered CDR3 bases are TGTGCCAGCAGTAAGGACAGGGGAAACACCGGG. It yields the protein CASSKDRGNTG. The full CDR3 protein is CASSKDRGNTGQLYF.

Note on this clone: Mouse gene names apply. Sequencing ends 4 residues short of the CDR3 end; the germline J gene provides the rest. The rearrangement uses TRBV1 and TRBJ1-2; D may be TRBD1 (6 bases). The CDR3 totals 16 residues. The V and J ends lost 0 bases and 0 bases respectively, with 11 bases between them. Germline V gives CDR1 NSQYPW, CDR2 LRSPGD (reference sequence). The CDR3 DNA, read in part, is TGCACCTGCAGTGCAGATCGGGGACACACAAACTCC. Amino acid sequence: CTCSADRGHTNS. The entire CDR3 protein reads CTCSADRGHTNSDYTF.

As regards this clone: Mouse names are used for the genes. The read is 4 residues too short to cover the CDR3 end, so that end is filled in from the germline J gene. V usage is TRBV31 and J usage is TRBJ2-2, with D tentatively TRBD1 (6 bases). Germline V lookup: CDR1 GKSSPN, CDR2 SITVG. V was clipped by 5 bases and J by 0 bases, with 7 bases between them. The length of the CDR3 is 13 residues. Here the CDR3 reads CAWGTTNTGQLYF. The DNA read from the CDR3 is TGTGCCTGGGGGACAACAAACACCGGG.

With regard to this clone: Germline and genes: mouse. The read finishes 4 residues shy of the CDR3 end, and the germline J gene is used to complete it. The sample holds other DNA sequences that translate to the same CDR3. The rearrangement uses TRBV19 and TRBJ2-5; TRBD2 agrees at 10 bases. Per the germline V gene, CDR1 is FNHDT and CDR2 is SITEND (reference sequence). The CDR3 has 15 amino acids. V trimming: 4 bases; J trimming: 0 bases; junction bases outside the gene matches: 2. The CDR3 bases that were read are TGTGCCAGCAGTCGACTGGGGGGTAACCAAGAC. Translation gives CASSRLGGNQD. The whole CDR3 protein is CASSRLGGNQDTQYF.

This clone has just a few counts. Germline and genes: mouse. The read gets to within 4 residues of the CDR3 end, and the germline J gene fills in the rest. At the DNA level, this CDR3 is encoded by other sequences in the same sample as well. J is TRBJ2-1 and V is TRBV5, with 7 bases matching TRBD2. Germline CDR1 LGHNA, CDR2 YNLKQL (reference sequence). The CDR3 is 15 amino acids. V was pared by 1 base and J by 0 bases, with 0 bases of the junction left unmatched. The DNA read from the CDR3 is TGTGCCAGCAGCCAAGGACTGGGTAACTATGCT. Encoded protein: CASSQGLGNYA. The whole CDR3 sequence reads CASSQGLGNYAEQFF.

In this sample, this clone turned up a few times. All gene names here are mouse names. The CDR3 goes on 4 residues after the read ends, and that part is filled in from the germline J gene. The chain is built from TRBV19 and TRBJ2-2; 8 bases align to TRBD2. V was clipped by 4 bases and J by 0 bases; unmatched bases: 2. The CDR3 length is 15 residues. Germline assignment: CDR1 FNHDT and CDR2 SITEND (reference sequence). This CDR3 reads CASSSLGANTGQLYF. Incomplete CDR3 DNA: TGTGCCAGCAGTTCACTGGGGGCAAACACCGGG.

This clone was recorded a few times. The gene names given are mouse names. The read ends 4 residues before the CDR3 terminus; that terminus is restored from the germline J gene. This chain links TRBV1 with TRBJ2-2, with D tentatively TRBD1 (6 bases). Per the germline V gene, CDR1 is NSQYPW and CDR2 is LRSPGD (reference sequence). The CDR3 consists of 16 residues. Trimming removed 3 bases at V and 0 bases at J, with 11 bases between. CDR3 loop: CTCSATGTSNTGQLYF. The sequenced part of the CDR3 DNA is TGCACCTGCAGTGCCACCGGGACATCAAACACCGGG.

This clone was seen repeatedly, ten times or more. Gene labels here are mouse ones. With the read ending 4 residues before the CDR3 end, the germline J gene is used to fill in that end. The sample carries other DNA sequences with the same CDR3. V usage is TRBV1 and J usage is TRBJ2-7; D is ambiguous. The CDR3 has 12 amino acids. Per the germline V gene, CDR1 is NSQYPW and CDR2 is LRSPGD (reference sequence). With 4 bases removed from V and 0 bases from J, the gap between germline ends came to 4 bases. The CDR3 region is CTCSDSSYEQYF. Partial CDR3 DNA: TGCACCTGCAGTGACAGCTCCTAT. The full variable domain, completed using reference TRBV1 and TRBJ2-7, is VTLLEQNPRWRLVPRGQAVNLRCILKNSQYPWMSWYQQDLQKQLQWLFTLRSPGDKEVKSLPGADYLATRVTDTELRLQVANMSQGRTLYCTCSDSSYEQYFGPGTRLTVL.

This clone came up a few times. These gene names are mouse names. The part of the CDR3 DNA that was read is TGTGCCAGCAGTGGACAGGGACCCAGTGCAGAA. Protein: CASSGQGPSAE. In full, the CDR3 is CASSGQGPSAETLYF. The chain combines TRBV13-3 with TRBJ2-3; the match to TRBD1 covers 7 bases. The CDR3 extends 4 residues past the end of the read, so its final part is completed from the germline J gene. Per germline, CDR1 NNHDY and CDR2 SYVADS. CDR3 length: 15 amino acids. J lost 0 bases, V lost 3 bases, and 4 bases had no gene match.

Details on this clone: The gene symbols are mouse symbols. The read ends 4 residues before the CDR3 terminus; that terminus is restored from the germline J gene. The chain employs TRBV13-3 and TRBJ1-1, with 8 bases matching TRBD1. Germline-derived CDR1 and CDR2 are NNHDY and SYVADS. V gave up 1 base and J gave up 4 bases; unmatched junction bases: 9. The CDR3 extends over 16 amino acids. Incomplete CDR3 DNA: TGTGCCAGCAGTGATTTATCAGGGGGCAGAGGCACA. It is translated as CASSDLSGGRGT. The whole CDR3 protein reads CASSDLSGGRGTEVFF.

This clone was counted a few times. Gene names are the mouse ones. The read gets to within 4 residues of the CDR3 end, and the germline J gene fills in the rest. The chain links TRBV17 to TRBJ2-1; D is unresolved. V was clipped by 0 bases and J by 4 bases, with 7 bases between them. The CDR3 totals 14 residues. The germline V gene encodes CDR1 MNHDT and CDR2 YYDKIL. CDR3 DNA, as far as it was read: TGTGCTAGCAGTAGAGATTTGAGGTATGCT. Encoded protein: CASSRDLRYA. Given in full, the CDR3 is CASSRDLRYAEQFF.

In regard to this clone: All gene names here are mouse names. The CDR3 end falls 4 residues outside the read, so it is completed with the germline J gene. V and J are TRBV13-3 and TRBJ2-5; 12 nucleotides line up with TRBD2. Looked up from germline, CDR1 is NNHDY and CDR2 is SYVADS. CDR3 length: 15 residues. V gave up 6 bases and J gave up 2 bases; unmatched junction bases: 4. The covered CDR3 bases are TGTGCCAGCACCGGGACTGGGGGGAGCCAAGAC. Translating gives CASTGTGGSQD. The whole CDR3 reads CASTGTGGSQDTQYF.

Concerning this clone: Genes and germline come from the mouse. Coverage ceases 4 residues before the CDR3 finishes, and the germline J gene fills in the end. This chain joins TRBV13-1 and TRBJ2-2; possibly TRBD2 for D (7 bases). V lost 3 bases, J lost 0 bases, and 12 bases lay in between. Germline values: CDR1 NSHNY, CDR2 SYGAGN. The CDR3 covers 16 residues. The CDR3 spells CASSGGGQANTGQLYF. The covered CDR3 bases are TGTGCCAGCAGTGGGGGGGGACAAGCAAACACCGGG.

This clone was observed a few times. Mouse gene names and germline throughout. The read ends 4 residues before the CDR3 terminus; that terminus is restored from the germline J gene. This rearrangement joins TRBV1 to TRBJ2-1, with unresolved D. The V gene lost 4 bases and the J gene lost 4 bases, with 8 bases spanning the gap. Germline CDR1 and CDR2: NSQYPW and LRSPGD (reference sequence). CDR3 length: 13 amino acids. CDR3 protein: CTCSETTYAEQFF. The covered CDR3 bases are TGCACCTGCAGTGAGACAACTTATGCT.

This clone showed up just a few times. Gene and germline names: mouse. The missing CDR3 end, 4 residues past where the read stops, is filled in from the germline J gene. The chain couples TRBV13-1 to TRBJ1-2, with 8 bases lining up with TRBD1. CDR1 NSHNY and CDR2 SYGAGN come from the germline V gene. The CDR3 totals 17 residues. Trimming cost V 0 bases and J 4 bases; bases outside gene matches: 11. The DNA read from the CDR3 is TGTGCCAGCAGTGATGCCTCGTCAGGGGGCGCGGGCTCC. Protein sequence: CASSDASSGGAGS. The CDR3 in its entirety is CASSDASSGGAGSDYTF.

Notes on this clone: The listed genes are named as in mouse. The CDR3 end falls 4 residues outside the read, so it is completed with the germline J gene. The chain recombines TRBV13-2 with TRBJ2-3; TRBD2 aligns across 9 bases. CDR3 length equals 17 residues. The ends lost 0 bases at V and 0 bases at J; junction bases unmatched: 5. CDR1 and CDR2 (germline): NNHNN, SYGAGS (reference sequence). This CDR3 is CASGDADWGPSAETLYF. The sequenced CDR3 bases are TGTGCCAGCGGTGATGCTGACTGGGGGCCTAGTGCAGAA.

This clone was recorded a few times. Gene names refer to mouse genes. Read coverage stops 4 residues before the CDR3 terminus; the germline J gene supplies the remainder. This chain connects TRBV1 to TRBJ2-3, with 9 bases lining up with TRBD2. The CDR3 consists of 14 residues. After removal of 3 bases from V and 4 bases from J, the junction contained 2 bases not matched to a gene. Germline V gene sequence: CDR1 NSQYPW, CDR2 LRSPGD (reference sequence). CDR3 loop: CTCSATGGTETLYF. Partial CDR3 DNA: TGCACCTGCAGTGCGACTGGGGGTACAGAA.

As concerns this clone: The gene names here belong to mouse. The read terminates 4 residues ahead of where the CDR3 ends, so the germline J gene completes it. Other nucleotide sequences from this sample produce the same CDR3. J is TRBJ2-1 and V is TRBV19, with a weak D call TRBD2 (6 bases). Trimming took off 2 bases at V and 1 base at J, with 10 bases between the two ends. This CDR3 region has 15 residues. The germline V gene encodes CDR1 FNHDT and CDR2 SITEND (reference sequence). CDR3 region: CASSISGGNYAEQFF. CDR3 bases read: TGTGCCAGCAGTATTTCCGGGGGGAACTATGCT.

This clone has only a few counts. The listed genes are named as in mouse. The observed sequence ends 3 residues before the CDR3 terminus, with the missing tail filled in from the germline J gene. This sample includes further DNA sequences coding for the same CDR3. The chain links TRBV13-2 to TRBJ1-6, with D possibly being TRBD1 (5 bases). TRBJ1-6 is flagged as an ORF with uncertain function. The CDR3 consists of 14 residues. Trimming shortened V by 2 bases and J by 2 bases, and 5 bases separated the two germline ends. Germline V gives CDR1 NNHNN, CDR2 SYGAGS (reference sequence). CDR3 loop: CASGDRAYNSPLYF. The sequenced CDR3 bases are TGTGCCAGCGGTGACAGGGCCTATAATTCGCCC.

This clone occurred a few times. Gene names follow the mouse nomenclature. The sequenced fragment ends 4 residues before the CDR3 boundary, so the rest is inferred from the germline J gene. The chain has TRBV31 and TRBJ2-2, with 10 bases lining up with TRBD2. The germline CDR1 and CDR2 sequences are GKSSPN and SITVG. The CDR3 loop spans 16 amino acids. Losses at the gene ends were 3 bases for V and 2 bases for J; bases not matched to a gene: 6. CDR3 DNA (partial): TGTGCCTGGAGCCTGACTGGGGGGTCCAACACCGGG. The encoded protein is CAWSLTGGSNTG. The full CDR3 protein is CAWSLTGGSNTGQLYF. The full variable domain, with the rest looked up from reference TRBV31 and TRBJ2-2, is AQTIHQWPVAEIKAVGSPLSLGCTIKGKSSPNLYWYWQATGGTLQQLFYSITVGQVESVVQLNLSASRPKDDQFILSTEKLLLSHSGFYLCAWSLTGGSNTGQLYFGEGSKLTVL.

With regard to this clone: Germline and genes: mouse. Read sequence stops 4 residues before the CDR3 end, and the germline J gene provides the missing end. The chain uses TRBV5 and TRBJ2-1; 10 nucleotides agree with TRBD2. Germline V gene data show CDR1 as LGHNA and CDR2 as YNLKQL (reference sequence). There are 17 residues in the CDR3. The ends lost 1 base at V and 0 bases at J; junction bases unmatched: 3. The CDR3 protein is CASSQGDWGFNYAEQFF. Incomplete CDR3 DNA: TGTGCCAGCAGCCAAGGGGACTGGGGCTTTAACTATGCT.